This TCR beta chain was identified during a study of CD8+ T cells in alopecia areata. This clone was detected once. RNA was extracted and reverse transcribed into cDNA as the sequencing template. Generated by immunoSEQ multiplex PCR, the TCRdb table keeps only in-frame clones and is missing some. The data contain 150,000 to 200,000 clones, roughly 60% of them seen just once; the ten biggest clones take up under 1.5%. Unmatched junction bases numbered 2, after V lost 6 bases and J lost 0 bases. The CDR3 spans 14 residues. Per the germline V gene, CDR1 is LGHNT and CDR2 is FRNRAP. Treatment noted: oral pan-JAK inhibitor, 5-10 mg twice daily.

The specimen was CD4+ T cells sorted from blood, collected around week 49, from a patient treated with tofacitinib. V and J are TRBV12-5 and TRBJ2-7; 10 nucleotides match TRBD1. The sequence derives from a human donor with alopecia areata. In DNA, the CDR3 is TGTGCTAGTGGACGGACAGGGGGCTCCTACGAGCAGTACTTC. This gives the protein CASGRTGGSYEQYF.